The clone carrying this T cell receptor beta chain was counted a few times. CDR1 DFQATT and CDR2 SNEGSKA come from the germline V gene (reference sequence). CDR3 length: 16 residues. V was pared by 2 bases and J by 3 bases, with 19 bases between. This specimen belongs to a study of blood T cells in healthy people across ages. Together with a sample-barcoded 5' primer, a J-beta primer mix was included in a second PCR lasting roughly 6 to 12 cycles. TCRdb analysed the 5' RACE reads with MiXCR anew, one entry per CDR3 protein. The sample has 1.5 million or so distinct CDR3 sequences; roughly two fifths are singletons. Isolation per sample recovered at least 7 million PBMCs.

The chain combines TRBV20-1 with TRBJ1-1; D is ambiguous. The clonotype was recovered from a woman in her late teens or twenties in good health. The sequenced material came from blood. The CDR3 bases are TGCAGTGCTAGACCTCCCTTAGGTCAGGTCGACACTGAAGCTTTCTTT. Encoded protein: CSARPPLGQVDTEAFF.